The entry below describes one T cell receptor (beta chain). Unique molecular identifiers were incorporated into the prepared TCRbeta library. A single record per CDR3 protein comes from TCRdb applying MiXCR to the PCR reads. Among around 600,000 distinct CDR3 sequences listed, more than 20% were seen once. V lost 0 bases to trimming and J lost 4 bases; unmatched junction nucleotides: 8. The CDR3 totals 16 residues. The germline V gene has CDR1 SGHTA and CDR2 FQGNSA. These data belong to a study of T-cell reconstitution after alpha-beta-depleted transplantation in children. The sequence was obtained from a boy younger than two who had a stem cell transplant for acute myeloid leukemia, so the T cells may come from the graft donor. The sequences come from PBMCs, mostly from graft donor cells, collected 360 days after TCRalphabeta/CD19-depleted stem cell transplant. The gene calls are TRBV7-2 and TRBJ2-7, with TRBD2 identical over 8 bases. CDR3 nucleotides: TGTGCCAGCAGCTTAGCGCGAAGCGGGGGTGGGTACGAGCAGTACTTC. Translated, it gives CASSLARSGGGYEQYF.